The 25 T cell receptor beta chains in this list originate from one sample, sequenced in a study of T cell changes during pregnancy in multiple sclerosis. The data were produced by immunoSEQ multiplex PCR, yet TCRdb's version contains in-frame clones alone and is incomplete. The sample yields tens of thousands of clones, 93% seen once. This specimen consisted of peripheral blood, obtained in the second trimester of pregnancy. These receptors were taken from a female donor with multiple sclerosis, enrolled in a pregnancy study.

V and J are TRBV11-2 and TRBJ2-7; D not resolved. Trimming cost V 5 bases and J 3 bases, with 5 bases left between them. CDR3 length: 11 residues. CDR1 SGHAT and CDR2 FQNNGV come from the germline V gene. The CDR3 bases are TGTGCCAGCAGCCCCCACTACGAGCAGTACTTC. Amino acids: CASSPHYEQYF. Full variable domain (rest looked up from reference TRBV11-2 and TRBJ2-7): EAGVAQSPRYKIIEKRQSVAFWCNPISGHATLYWYQQILGQGPKLLIQFQNNGVVDDSQLPKDRFSAERLKGVDSTLKIQPAKLEDSAVYLCASSPHYEQYFGPGTRLTVT.

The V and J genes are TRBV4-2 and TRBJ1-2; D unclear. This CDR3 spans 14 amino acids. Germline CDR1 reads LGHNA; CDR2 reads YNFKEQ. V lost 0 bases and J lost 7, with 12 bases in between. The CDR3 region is CASSQDGTESGYTF. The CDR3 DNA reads TGTGCCAGCAGCCAAGATGGCACAGAGAGTGGCTACACCTTC.

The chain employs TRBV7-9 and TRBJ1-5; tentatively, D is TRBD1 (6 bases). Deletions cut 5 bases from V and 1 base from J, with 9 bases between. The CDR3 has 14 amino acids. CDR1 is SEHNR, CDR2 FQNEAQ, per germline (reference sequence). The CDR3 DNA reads TGTGCCAGCAGCCCAGACAGGAGCAATCAGCCCCAGCATTTT. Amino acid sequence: CASSPDRSNQPQHF.

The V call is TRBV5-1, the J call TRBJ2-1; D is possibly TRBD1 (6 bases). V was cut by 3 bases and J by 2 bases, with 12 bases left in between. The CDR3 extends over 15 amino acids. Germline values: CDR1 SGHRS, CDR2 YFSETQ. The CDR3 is CASSSGGQAYNEQFF. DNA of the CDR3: TGCGCCAGCAGCTCTGGGGGACAAGCCTACAATGAGCAGTTCTTC.

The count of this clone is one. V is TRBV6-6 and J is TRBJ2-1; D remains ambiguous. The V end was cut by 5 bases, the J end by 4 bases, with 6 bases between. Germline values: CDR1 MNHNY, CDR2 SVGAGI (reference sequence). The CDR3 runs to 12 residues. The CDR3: CASSPLYNEQFF. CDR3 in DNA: TGTGCCAGCAGTCCACTATACAATGAGCAGTTCTTC.

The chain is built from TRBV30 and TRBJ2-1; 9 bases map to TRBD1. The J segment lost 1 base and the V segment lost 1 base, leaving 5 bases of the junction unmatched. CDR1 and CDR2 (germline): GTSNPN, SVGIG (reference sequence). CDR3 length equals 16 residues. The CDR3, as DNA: TGTGCCTGGAGTGGGGGACAGGGTGGGTCCTACAATGAGCAGTTCTTC. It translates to CAWSGGQGGSYNEQFF.

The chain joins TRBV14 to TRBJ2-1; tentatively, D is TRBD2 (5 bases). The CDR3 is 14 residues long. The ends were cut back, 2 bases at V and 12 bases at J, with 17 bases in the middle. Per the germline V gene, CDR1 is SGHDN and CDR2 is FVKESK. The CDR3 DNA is TGTGCCAGCAGCCAACAAGCGGCAGAATTTGGGCAGTTCTTC. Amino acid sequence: CASSQQAAEFGQFF.

In DNA form, the CDR3 reads TGTGCCAGCAGCTTGGGTGCTGGACAGGCTTTCTCCTACGAGCAGTACTTC. This encodes CASSLGAGQAFSYEQYF. V and J are TRBV7-8 and TRBJ2-7; 7 nucleotides line up with TRBD1. The CDR3 runs 17 residues. Germline V CDR1 and CDR2: SGHVS, FQNEAQ. V lost 3 bases to trimming and J lost 0 bases; unmatched junction nucleotides: 11.

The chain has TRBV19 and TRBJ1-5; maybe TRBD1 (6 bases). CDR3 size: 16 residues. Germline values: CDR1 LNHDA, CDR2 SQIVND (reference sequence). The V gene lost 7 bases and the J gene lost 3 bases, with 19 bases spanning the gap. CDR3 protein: CASTNRRQAINQPQHF. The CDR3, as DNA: TGTGCCAGTACTAATAGGAGACAGGCCATCAATCAGCCCCAGCATTTT.

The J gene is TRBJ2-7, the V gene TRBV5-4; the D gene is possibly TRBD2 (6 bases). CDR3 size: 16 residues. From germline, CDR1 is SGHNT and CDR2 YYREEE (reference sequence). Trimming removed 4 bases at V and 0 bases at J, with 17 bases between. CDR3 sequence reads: CASSRDALASSYEQYF. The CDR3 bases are TGTGCCAGCAGCCGGGACGCCCTAGCGTCCTCCTACGAGCAGTACTTC.

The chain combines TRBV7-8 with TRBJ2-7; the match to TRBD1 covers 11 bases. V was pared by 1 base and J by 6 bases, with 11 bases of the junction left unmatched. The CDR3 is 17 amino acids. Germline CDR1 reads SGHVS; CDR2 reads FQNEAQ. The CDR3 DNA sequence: TGTGCCAGCAGCTTAGGGTTGTTCCGGACAGGGGGCGTCGAGCAGTACTTC. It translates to CASSLGLFRTGGVEQYF.

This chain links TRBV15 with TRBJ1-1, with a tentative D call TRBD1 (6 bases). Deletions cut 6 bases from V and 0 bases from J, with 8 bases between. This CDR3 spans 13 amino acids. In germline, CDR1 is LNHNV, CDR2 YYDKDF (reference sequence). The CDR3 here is CATRQGMNTEAFF. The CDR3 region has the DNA TGTGCCACCAGACAGGGAATGAACACTGAAGCTTTCTTT.

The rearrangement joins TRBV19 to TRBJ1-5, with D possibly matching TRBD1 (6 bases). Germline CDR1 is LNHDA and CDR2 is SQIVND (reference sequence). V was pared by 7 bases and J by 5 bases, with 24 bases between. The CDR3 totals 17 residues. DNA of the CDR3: TGTGCCAGTACCCCTGGCGGGGGGCGCAGAGTCGATCAGCCCCAGCATTTT. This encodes CASTPGGGRRVDQPQHF.

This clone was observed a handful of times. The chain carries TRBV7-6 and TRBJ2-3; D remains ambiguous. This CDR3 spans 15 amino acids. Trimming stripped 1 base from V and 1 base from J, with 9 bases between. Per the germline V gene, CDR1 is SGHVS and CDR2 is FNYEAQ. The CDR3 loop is CASSLVLFGTDTQYF. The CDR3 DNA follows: TGTGCCAGCAGCTTAGTTCTGTTTGGCACAGATACGCAGTATTTT.

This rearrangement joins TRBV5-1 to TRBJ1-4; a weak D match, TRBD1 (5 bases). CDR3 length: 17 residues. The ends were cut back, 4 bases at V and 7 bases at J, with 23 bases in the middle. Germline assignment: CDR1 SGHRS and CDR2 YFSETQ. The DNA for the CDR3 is TGCGCCAGCAGCACCGGTTGGGGCAGTGAGATAGCTGAAAAACTGTTTTTT. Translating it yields CASSTGWGSEIAEKLFF.

The CDR3 region is CASRSTSGRAGRTGELFF. CDR3 nucleotides: TGTGCCAGCAGGTCGACTAGCGGGAGGGCCGGTAGGACCGGGGAGCTGTTTTTT. The V call is TRBV7-3, the J call TRBJ2-2; 14 nucleotides agree with TRBD2. CDR1 is SGHTA, CDR2 FQGTGA, per germline. This CDR3 region has 18 residues. Losses at the gene ends were 6 bases for V and 5 bases for J; bases not matched to a gene: 11.

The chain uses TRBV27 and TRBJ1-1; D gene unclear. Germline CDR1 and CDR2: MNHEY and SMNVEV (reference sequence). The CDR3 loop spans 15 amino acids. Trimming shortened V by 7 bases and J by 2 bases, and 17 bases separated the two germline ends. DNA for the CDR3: TGTGCCAGCACCCGAGTGGAGGAAGTAAACACTGAAGCTTTCTTT. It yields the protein CASTRVEEVNTEAFF.

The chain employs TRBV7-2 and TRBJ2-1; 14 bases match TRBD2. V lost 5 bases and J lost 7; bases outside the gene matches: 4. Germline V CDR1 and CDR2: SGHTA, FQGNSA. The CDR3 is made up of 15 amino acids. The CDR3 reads CASSKGLAGVNEQFF. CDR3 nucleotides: TGTGCCAGCAGCAAGGGACTAGCGGGGGTTAATGAGCAGTTCTTC. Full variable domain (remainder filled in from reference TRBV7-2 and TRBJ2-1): GAGVSQSPSNKVTEKGKDVELRCDPISGHTALYWYRQSLGQGLEFLIYFQGNSAPDKSGLPSDRFSAERTGGSVSTLTIQRTQQEDSAVYLCASSKGLAGVNEQFFGPGTRLTVL.

CDR3 region: CASSNLLAGRTQYF. The DNA of the CDR3 is TGTGCCAGCAGCAACCTATTAGCGGGCCGGACCCAGTACTTC. The V call is TRBV6-5, the J call TRBJ2-5; TRBD2 matches at 7 bases. V lost 6 bases, J lost 7 bases, and 11 bases stayed unmatched. The CDR3 is 14 residues long. The germline V gene encodes CDR1 MNHEY and CDR2 SVGAGI.

The CDR3 is CASSQGLAHPIDTQYF. In nucleotides, the CDR3 is TGTGCCAGCAGCCAGGGCCTAGCGCACCCTATAGATACGCAGTATTTT. The rearrangement joins TRBV4-2 to TRBJ2-3; tentative D call: TRBD2 (6 bases). Germline-derived CDR1 and CDR2 are LGHNA and YNFKEQ. Trimming pared 3 bases from V and 5 bases from J, leaving 18 bases between. The CDR3 is 16 residues long.

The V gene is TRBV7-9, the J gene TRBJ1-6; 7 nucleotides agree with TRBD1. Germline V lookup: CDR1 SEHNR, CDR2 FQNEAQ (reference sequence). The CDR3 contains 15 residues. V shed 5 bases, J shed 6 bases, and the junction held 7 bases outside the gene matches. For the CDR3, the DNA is TGTGCCAGCAGCAGTCCGGGACAGATTAATTCACCCCTCCACTTT. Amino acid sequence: CASSSPGQINSPLHF.

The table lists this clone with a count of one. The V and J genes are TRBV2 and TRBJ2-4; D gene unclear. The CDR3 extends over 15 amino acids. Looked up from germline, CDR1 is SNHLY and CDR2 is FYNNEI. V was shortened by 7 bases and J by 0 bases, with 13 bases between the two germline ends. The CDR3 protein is CASTTTNLAKNIQYF. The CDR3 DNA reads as TGTGCCAGCACTACGACAAACCTAGCCAAAAACATTCAGTACTTC.

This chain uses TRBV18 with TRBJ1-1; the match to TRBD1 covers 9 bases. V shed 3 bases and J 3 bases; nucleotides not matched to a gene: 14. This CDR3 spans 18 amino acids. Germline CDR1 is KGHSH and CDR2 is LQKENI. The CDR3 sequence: CASSPLGGQGGWDTEAFF. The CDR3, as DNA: TGTGCCAGCTCACCTCTTGGGGGACAGGGCGGTTGGGACACTGAAGCTTTCTTT.

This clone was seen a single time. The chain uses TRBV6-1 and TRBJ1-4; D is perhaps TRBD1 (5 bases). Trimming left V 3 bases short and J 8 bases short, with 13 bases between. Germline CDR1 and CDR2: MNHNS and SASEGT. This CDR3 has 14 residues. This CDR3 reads CASSEGGKGEKLFF. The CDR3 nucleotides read TGTGCCAGCAGTGAGGGGGGTAAGGGCGAAAAACTGTTTTTT.

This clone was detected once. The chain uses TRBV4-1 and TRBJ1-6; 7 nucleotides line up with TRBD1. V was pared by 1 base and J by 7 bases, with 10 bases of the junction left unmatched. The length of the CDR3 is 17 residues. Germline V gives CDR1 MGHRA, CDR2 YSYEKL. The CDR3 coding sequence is TGCGCCAGCAGCCAAGGCCGGCTCGGGACAGTCAATTCACCCCTCCACTTT. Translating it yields CASSQGRLGTVNSPLHF.